This T cell receptor beta chain was profiled in a study of blood T cell repertoires in COVID-19. The wider study: The United States, Italy and Spain supplied acute and convalescent COVID-19 samples.

The CDR3 spans 15 residues. In germline, CDR1 is SNHLY, CDR2 FYNNEI. V lost 10 bases to trimming and J lost 2 bases; unmatched junction nucleotides: 12. In Seattle, patients joined the study during active infection and were tracked longitudinally. Study processing details: Quantification of nucleated cells was approximated via reference gene primer amplification. Sequencing was performed with immunoSEQ multiplex PCR; in TCRdb, only in-frame clones are kept and a portion is missing. V and J calls and clone size are as listed in that table; D and trimming were resolved from the DNA. Here the sample spans roughly 500,000 clones, approximately 92% being singletons.

The sequence was collected from a man aged 18 to 29 with COVID-19, enrolled during active disease. Sequences were obtained from peripheral blood. The chain combines TRBV2 with TRBJ2-3; 7 bases align to TRBD1. In DNA form, the CDR3 reads TGTGCCATAAATCTACCGGGACAGAACACAGATACGCAGTATTTT. As protein: CAINLPGQNTDTQYF. The complete variable domain, with remaining parts taken from reference TRBV2 and TRBJ2-3, reads EPEVTQTPSHQVTQMGQEVILRCVPISNHLYFYWYRQILGQKVEFLVSFYNNEISEKSEIFDDQFSVERPDGSNFTLKIRSTKLEDSAMYFCAINLPGQNTDTQYFGPGTRLTVL.